The 27 T cell receptor beta chains listed next were all sequenced from one sample in a study of tumor-infiltrating lymphocytes in primary liver carcinoma. Researchers generated TCR beta cDNA from approximately 0.55 ug of total RNA, relying on a constant-region primer. Slightly modified ARM-PCR, run as three nested multiplex PCR rounds, produced the TCR beta libraries. With TRBV1-TRBV30 forward primers and a C-beta reverse primer, the first two PCR rounds were run for approximately 10 cycles each. TCRdb reanalysed the multiplex PCR reads using MiXCR and keeps one entry per CDR3 protein. This table has approximately 110,000 distinct CDR3 sequences, 80% to 85% appearing once. Total RNA and DNA came together from around 20-30 mg of bulk tissue without cell sorting. Sequences were obtained from liver tumor tissue from sampling region 3. Subset described: tumor region T3, left-lateral pole. The receptors shown here come from a man aged 35-49 years with primary liver carcinoma and hepatitis B virus infection.

Of note for this clonotype: The junction departs from the called germline gene at one end, perhaps through a read error. The CDR3 here is CASSRKEKLLF. CDR3 sequence (DNA): TGTGCCAGTTCGAGGAAAGAAAAACTGCTTTTT. The rearrangement uses TRBV6-6 and TRBJ1-4; D remains ambiguous. CDR3 length equals 11 residues. Germline lookup yields CDR1 MNHNY and CDR2 SVGAGI (reference sequence).

To note about this clonotype: Without the conserved terminal phenylalanine or tryptophan, this CDR3 likely stems from a read error. The rearrangement links TRBV6-2 or TRBV6-3 to TRBJ1-5, with D hard to call. From germline, CDR1 is MNHEY and CDR2 SVGEGT. CDR3 length: 14 residues. CDR3: CASSFQSPNRPQHL. In DNA form, the CDR3 reads TGTGCCAGCAGTTTTCAGTCACCGAATCGGCCCCAGCATTTA.

As regards this clonotype: One end of the junction is discordant with germline, which a read error may explain. The rearrangement links TRBV11-3 to TRBJ1-1, with D unclear. Germline CDR1 SGHNT, CDR2 YENEEA. CDR3 size: 14 residues. The CDR3 region is CASSLTGGNAESFF. The DNA of the CDR3 is TGTGCCAGCAGCTTAACGGGAGGGAACGCTGAATCTTTCTTT. Together with reference TRBV11-3 and TRBJ1-1, the CDR3 gives the full variable domain: EAGVVQSPRYKIIEKKQPVAFWCNPISGHNTLYWYLQNLGQGPELLIRYENEEAVDDSQLPKDRFSAERLKGVDSTLKIQPAELGDSAVYLCASSLTGGNAESFFGQGTRLTVV.

A remark on this clonotype: Possible read error: a much larger clone is one base away. This chain uses TRBV2 with TRBJ1-1; D not certain. Germline lookup yields CDR1 SNHLY and CDR2 FYNNEI. The CDR3 sequence is 14 residues long. V was clipped by 6 bases and J by 2 bases, with 13 bases between them. DNA of the CDR3: TGTGCCAGCAGGATACTCGATGGTAACACTGAAGCTTTCTTT. This gives the protein CASRILDGNTEAFF. Using reference TRBV2 and TRBJ1-1 for the parts outside the CDR3, the full variable domain is EPEVTQTPSHQVTQMGQEVILRCVPISNHLYFYWYRQILGQKVEFLVSFYNNEISEKSEIFDDQFSVERPDGSNFTLKIRSTKLEDSAMYFCASRILDGNTEAFFGQGTRLTVV.

As for this clonotype: Here the CDR3 omits its conserved ending phenylalanine or tryptophan, so a read error is the likely source. The chain recombines TRBV11-1 with TRBJ2-5; D is possibly TRBD1 (6 bases). Germline lookup yields CDR1 SGHAT and CDR2 FQDESV (reference sequence). This CDR3 has 14 residues. In nucleotides, the CDR3 is TGTGCCAGTAGCTTATACAGGGATAGGGAGACCCAGTACATC. Amino acid sequence: CASSLYRDRETQYI.

The J gene is TRBJ1-2, the V gene TRBV4-2, with D unclear. The CDR3 is made up of 15 amino acids. The germline V gene encodes CDR1 LGHNA and CDR2 YNFKEQ. Trimming cost V 1 base and J 6 bases, with 15 bases left between them. The CDR3 region is CASSQGARSPHGYTF. For the CDR3, the DNA is TGTGCCAGCAGCCAAGGTGCCAGGAGCCCCCATGGCTACACCTTC.

Details on this clonotype: The junction does not match germline at one end; this may be a read error. The V gene is TRBV29-1, the J gene TRBJ2-7; 7 nucleotides line up with TRBD1. Germline CDR1 and CDR2: SQVTM and ANQGSEA. The length of the CDR3 is 13 residues. The CDR3 sequence is CNVAPTGFHEQYF. Written as DNA, the CDR3 is TGCAACGTTGCCCCGACAGGGTTCCATGAGCAGTACTTC.

This CDR3 is CASSLTTLTSVSYEQYF. In DNA, the CDR3 is TGTGCCAGCAGCTTAACAACTTTGACTAGTGTATCCTACGAGCAGTACTTC. This sequence joins TRBV11-2 and TRBJ2-7, with D possibly being TRBD2 (6 bases). Germline-derived CDR1 and CDR2 are SGHAT and FQNNGV. The germline V and J ends were trimmed by 2 bases and 1 base, with 18 bases remaining between them. This CDR3 region has 17 residues.

As regards this clonotype: One end of the junction does not line up with germline, which may come from a read error. V gene TRBV6-1 combines with J gene TRBJ2-4; TRBD1 agrees at 8 bases. Germline V gives CDR1 MNHNS, CDR2 SASEGT. CDR3 length: 16 amino acids. CDR3 loop: CASSATGGFGKSIQYF. CDR3 DNA sequence: TGTGCAAGCAGTGCCACAGGGGGGTTCGGCAAAAGCATTCAATACTTC.

About this clonotype itself: One junction end disagrees with the germline gene, perhaps due to a read error. The rearrangement joins TRBV11-3 to TRBJ2-2; 9 bases map to TRBD1. CDR3 length: 15 amino acids. The germline V gene has CDR1 SGHNT and CDR2 YENEEA. CDR3 nucleotide sequence: TGTGCTAGCAGGTTAGCGACAGGGGGCACCGGGGAGCTGTTTTTT. Amino acids: CASRLATGGTGELFF.

With respect to this clonotype: An end of the junction differs from the germline gene, which may be a read error. The J gene is TRBJ2-1, the V gene TRBV6-4, with D tentatively TRBD1 or TRBD2 (5 bases each). Germline assignment: CDR1 MRHNA and CDR2 SNTAGT. The CDR3 runs to 13 residues. The CDR3 loop reads CASSGQNYNELFF. CDR3 DNA: TGTGCAAGTTCGGGGCAGAACTACAATGAGCTGTTCTTC.

About this clonotype: The CDR3 end shows no conserved phenylalanine or tryptophan, and so a read error is likely. The rearrangement uses TRBV2 and TRBJ2-7; D is ambiguous. The CDR3 is 11 amino acids. Trimming cost V 3 bases and J 4 bases, with 4 bases left between them. Per the germline V gene, CDR1 is SNHLY and CDR2 is FYNNEI. CDR3 sequence: CASSEEYEQYL. The CDR3 DNA reads TGTGCCAGCAGTGAGGAGTACGAGCAGTACTTA.

This clonotype was seen just once. No conserved phenylalanine or tryptophan is present at the end of the CDR3, so a read error is the likely explanation. The chain employs TRBV29-1 and TRBJ1-1; 8 bases are a match to TRBD1. CDR1 and CDR2 (germline): SQVTM, ANQGSEA. This CDR3 has 15 residues. The CDR3 nucleotides are TGTAGCGTTGCAGGGGGCTGGGGGATGAGCACTGAAGCTTTCTCT. This translates into CSVAGGWGMSTEAFS.

A word on this clonotype: This CDR3 is missing its conserved last phenylalanine or tryptophan, likely due to a read error. The CDR3 loop is CSVGAQTGTQVANYDYTL. The CDR3 DNA sequence: TGCAGCGTTGGGGCACAAACAGGAACTCAAGTGGCTAACTATGACTACACCTTA. This chain joins TRBV29-1 and TRBJ1-2, with D perhaps TRBD1 (5 bases). The CDR3 spans 18 residues. Germline V gene sequence: CDR1 SQVTM, CDR2 ANQGSEA.

On this clonotype itself: It is likely a read error, because the conserved phenylalanine at the end of the CDR3 is missing. CDR3: CASSSRGSGLAGGAYDEQYS. Here the CDR3 DNA reads TGTGCCAGCAGCTCCCGAGGGTCGGGACTAGCGGGGGGGGCTTACGATGAGCAGTACTCC. V usage is TRBV7-8 and J usage is TRBJ2-5, with 16 positions matching TRBD2. The CDR3 runs to 20 residues. After removal of 4 bases from V and 11 bases from J, the junction contained 22 bases not matched to a gene. From germline, CDR1 is SGHVS and CDR2 FQNEAQ.

Details on this clonotype: At one boundary the junction diverges from the germline segment, which might be a read error. The rearrangement joins TRBV29-1 to TRBJ1-2; TRBD1 is a possible D gene (5 bases). This CDR3 is built from 14 residues. CDR1 is SQVTM and CDR2 is ANQGSEA in the germline V gene. This CDR3 reads CSVEAEEGVDGYAF. CDR3 nucleotides: TGCAGTGTTGAAGCGGAAGAAGGGGTCGATGGCTACGCCTTC.

About this clonotype itself: At one boundary the junction diverges from the germline segment, which might be a read error. The chain combines TRBV29-1 with TRBJ2-2; 7 bases fit TRBD2. The CDR3 extends over 15 amino acids. Germline V lookup: CDR1 SQVTM, CDR2 ANQGSEA. The CDR3 nucleotides read TGCAGCGTTGAGACTAGCACGGCGAACACTGGGGAGCTGTTTTTT. Its translation is CSVETSTANTGELFF.

A note on this clonotype: The junction differs from germline at one of its ends, possibly a read error. The V call is TRBV11-1, the J call TRBJ1-6; D unresolved. The germline CDR1 and CDR2 sequences are SGHAT and FQDESV (reference sequence). The CDR3 length is 13 residues. The CDR3 is CAGSRTLISPLHF. In DNA form, the CDR3 reads TGTGCCGGCAGCCGGACGCTGATTTCACCCCTCCACTTT.

Turning to this clonotype: The CDR3 does not end in the conserved phenylalanine or tryptophan, so this is likely a read error. The chain links TRBV7-9 to TRBJ2-1; D possibly corresponds to TRBD1 (5 bases). This CDR3 contains 15 residues. Germline V gene data show CDR1 as SEHNR and CDR2 as FQNEAQ (reference sequence). CDR3 sequence: CTSSDSSSENNEQFL. CDR3 bases: TGTACCAGCAGTGACAGTTCATCCGAAAACAATGAGCAGTTCCTC.

V gene TRBV29-1 combines with J gene TRBJ2-1; 7 nucleotides line up with TRBD2. The CDR3 totals 15 residues. The germline V gene encodes CDR1 SQVTM and CDR2 ANQGSEA. The CDR3 DNA sequence: TGCGGTGTTGATGTGAGTTGGGGGGGATACAATGAGCAGTTCTTC. This encodes CGVDVSWGGYNEQFF.

This clonotype is medium-sized (0.01 to 0.1%) by share. The chain couples TRBV6-2 or TRBV6-3 to TRBJ2-7, with 7 bases lining up with TRBD1. There are 16 residues in the CDR3. Germline V gives CDR1 MNHEY, CDR2 SVGEGT. Trimming cost V 0 bases and J 3 bases; bases outside gene matches: 8. This CDR3 reads CASSYSTQGNRYEQYF. For the CDR3, the DNA is TGTGCCAGCAGTTACTCGACACAGGGGAATCGCTACGAGCAGTACTTC.

As regards this clonotype: A much larger clone differs by one base, so this may be a read error. The chain employs TRBV5-1 and TRBJ1-3; no definite D call. The CDR3 length is 15 residues. Germline loops: CDR1 SGHRS, CDR2 YFSETQ. Here the CDR3 reads CVSSLKRTSGNTIYF. CDR3 DNA: TGCGTCAGCAGCTTGAAACGGACCTCTGGAAACACCATATATTTT.

Worth noting for this clonotype: No conserved phenylalanine or tryptophan is present at the end of the CDR3, so a read error is the likely explanation. No DNA is shown, since the ends of the CDR3 on it are uncertain; the CDR3 is the one TCRdb lists. The rearrangement links TRBV6-5 to TRBJ2-3. The length of the CDR3 is 11 amino acids, counting both ends. Per germline, CDR1 MNHEY and CDR2 SVGAGI. The CDR3: CASGEWDMHYY.

The V gene is TRBV29-1, the J gene TRBJ2-3; 8 bases are shared with TRBD1. Gene TRBJ1-5 matches the end of the DNA better, so the J call may be wrong. Germline-derived CDR1 and CDR2 are SQVTM and ANQGSEA. The CDR3 is 11 residues long. CDR3 bases: TGCAGCGTCGCGGGACAGGATACGCAGCATTTT. Translating it yields CSVAGQDTQHF.

Points on this clonotype: The junction differs from germline at one of its ends, possibly a read error. The chain has TRBV4-3 and TRBJ1-2; tentatively, D is TRBD1 (6 bases). Germline CDR1 is LGHNA and CDR2 is YSLEER. The CDR3 length is 16 residues. The CDR3 DNA reads as TGCACCAGCAGCCAGGCAGGGGCGGGGAGGGAATGTGGCTACACCTTC. Translated, it gives CTSSQAGAGRECGYTF.

The chain combines TRBV5-1 with TRBJ2-2; no clear D. Trimming took 6 bases from V and 1 from J, leaving 13 bases between them. In germline, CDR1 is SGHRS, CDR2 YFSETQ. The CDR3 runs to 15 residues. The CDR3 DNA follows: TGCGCCAGCATCTCGCCTTTGCGGAACACCGGGGAGCTGTTTTTT. This gives the protein CASISPLRNTGELFF.

This clonotype was counted ten times or more. The J gene is TRBJ2-1, the V gene TRBV12-3 or TRBV12-4; 11 nucleotides align to TRBD2. With 4 bases clipped from V and 9 bases from J, the junction kept 5 bases outside the gene matches. This CDR3 has 14 residues. The CDR3 DNA reads TGTGCCAGCAGTTCCGTAGCGGGAGGGGTTGAGCAGTTCTTC. Amino acid sequence: CASSSVAGGVEQFF.